This TCR beta chain is from a study of cytomegalovirus exposure and HLA in healthy donors. Among the roughly 120 subjects of the validation cohort, separate from the roughly 600-subject first cohort, were the donors. Measured with immunoSEQ multiplex PCR; TCRdb has only the in-frame clones, and not every one. This table has more than 80,000 clones, approximately 90% appearing once. With 6 bases clipped from V and 5 bases from J, the junction kept 7 bases outside the gene matches. The CDR3 contains 15 residues. Germline lookup yields CDR1 MNHEY and CDR2 SVGAGI. The clonotype was recovered from a woman aged 18 to 35 in good health and CMV-seropositive. Sequences were obtained from PBMCs. The gene calls are TRBV6-5 and TRBJ2-5; TRBD1 matches at 12 bases. The CDR3 reads CASSGTGGNEETQYF. CDR3 bases: TGTGCCAGCAGCGGGACAGGGGGCAATGAGGAGACCCAGTACTTC.